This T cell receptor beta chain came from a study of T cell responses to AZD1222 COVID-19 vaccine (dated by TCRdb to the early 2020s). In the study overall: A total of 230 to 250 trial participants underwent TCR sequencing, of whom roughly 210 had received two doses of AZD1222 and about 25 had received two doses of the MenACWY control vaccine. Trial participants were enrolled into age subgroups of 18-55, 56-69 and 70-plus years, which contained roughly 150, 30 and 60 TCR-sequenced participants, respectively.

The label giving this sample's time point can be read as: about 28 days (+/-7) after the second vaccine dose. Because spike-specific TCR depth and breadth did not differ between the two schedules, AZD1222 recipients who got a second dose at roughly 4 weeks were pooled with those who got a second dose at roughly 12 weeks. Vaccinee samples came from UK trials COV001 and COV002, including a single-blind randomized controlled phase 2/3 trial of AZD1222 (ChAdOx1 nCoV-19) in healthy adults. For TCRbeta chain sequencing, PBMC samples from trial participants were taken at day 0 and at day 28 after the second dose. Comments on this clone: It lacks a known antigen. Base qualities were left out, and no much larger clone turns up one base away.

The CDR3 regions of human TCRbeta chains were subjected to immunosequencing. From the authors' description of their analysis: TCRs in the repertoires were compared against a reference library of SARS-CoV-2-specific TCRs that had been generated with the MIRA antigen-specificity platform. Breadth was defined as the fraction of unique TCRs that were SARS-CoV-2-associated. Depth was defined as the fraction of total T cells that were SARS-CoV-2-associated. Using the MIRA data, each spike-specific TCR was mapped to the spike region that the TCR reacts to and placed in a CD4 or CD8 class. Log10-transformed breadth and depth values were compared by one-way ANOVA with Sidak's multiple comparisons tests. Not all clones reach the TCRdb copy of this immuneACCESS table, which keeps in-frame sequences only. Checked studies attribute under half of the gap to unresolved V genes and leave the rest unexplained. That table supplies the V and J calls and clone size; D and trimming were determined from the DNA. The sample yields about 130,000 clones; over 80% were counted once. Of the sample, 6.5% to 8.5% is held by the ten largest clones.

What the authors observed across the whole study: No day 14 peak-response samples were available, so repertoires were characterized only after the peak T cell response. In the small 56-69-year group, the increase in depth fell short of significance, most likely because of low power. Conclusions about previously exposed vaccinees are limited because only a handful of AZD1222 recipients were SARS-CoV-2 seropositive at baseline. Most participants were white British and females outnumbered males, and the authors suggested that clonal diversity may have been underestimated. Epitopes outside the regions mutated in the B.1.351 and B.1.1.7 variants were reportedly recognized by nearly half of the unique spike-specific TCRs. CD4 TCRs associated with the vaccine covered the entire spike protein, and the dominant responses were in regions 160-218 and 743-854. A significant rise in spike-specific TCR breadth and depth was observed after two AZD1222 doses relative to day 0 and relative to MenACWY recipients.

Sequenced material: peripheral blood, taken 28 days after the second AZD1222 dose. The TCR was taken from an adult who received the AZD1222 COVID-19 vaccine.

The CDR3 region: CASSTRQSSYNSPLHF. The nucleotides read TGTGCCAGCAGCACCCGACAGAGCTCCTATAATTCACCCCTCCACTTT. The rearrangement joined TRBV11-2 to TRBJ1-6; the D gene is perhaps TRBD1, from 5 matching bases. Trimming removed 5 bases from V and 0 bases from J, leaving 11 bases between the germline ends. The cysteine opens and the phenylalanine closes a CDR3 of 16 amino acids. Kept here is only the CDR3 DNA, which spans 48 bases and is read in frame from base 1. CDR1 and CDR2 (SGHAT, FQNNGV) derive from the germline V gene.